The clone carrying this T cell receptor (beta chain) was counted at least ten times. The ends were cut back, 4 bases at V and 3 bases at J, with 18 bases in the middle. The CDR3 contains 15 residues. Germline assignment: CDR1 GTSNPN and CDR2 SVGIG (reference sequence). The CDR3 regions of TCR beta were amplified from RNA transcripts. The primer set for the first-round RT-PCR of the TCR CDR3 was HTBI. MiXCR, applied by TCRdb to the multiplex PCR reads, yields one record per CDR3 protein. The sample lists under 300,000 distinct CDR3 sequences; around 15% were seen once. The record originates from a study of T cells in Graves' hyperthyroidism and ophthalmopathy.

This clonotype originated in a woman between 35 and 50 years old with Graves' hyperthyroidism. Material: blood. The chain uses TRBV30 and TRBJ1-1, with a weak D call TRBD1 (6 bases). The DNA for the CDR3 is TGTGCCTGGACCCCCCGAGGGGGGGGTTACACTGAAGCTTTCTTT. Protein sequence: CAWTPRGGGYTEAFF. Full variable domain (outside the CDR3, taken from reference TRBV30 and TRBJ1-1): SQTIHQWPATLVQPVGSPLSLECTVEGTSNPNLYWYRQAAGRGLQLLFYSVGIGQISSEVPQNLSASRPQDRQFILSSKKLLLSDSGFYLCAWTPRGGGYTEAFFGQGTRLTVV.